Included here is one T cell receptor (beta chain) sequence, with context. Its antigen is as yet unknown. The data were obtained in a study of monozygotic twins with inflammatory bowel disease. Study findings and constraints: Variability in patient repertoires may have come partly from differing immunosuppressive treatments.

cDNA for TCRalpha and TCRbeta was amplified by nested PCRs of roughly 15 then roughly 10 cycles. Reprocessing the 5' RACE reads, TCRdb reports a single entry for every CDR3 protein and omits DNA. This listing includes 440,000 or so distinct CDR3 sequences. CDR3 size: 16 residues. CDR1 and CDR2 from the germline V gene are MNHEY and SVGAGI. The chain carries TRBV6-5 and TRBJ1-1. The sample taken for sequencing was blood. The receptor comes from a human donor with ulcerative colitis or Crohn's disease, or a healthy co-twin of an affected twin (not recorded which). CDR3 sequence reads: CASSYSDLQVGTEAFF.